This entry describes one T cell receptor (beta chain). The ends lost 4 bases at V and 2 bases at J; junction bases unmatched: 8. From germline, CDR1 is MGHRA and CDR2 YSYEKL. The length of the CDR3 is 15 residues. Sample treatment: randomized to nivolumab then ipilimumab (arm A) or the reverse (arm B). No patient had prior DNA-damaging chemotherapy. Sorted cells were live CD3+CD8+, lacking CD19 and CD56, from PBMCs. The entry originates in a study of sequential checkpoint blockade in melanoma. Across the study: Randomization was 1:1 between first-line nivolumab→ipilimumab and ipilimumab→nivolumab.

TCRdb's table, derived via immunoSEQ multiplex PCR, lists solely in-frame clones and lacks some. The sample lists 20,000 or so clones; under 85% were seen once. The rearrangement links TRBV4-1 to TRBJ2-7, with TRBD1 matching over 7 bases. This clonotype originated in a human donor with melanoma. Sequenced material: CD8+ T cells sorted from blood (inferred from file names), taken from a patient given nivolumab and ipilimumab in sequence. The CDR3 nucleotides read TGCGCCAGCAGCCTCTCGACAGGGATTCCCTACGAGCAGTACTTC. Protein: CASSLSTGIPYEQYF.